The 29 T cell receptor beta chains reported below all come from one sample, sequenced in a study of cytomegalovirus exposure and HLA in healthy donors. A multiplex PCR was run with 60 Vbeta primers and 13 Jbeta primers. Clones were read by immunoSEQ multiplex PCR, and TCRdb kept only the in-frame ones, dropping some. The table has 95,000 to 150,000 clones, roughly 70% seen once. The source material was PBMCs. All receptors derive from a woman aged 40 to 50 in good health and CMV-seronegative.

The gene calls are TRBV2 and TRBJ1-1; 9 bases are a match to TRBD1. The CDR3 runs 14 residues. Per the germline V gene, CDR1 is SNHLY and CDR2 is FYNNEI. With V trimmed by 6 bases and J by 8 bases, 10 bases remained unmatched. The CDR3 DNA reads TGTGCCAGCAGCCAGGACAGGGGAAGTAGGGAAGCTTTCTTT. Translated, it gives CASSQDRGSREAFF.

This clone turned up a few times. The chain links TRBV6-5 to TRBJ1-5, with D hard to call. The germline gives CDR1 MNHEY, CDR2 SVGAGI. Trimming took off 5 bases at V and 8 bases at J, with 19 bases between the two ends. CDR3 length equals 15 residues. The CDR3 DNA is TGTGCCAGCAGTGCGTTGCGGGGAGTGGGAGAGCCCCAGCATTTT. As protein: CASSALRGVGEPQHF.

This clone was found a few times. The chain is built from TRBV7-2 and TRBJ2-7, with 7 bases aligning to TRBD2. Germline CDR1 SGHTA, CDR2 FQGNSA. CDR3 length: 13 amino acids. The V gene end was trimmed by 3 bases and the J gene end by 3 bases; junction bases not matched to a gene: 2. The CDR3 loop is CASSFAGDYEQYF. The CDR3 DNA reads TGTGCCAGCAGCTTTGCGGGGGACTACGAGCAGTACTTC.

In DNA form, the CDR3 reads TGTGCCAGCAGTTTACCGACCCCTAGCGGGAGAGGATACGAGCAGTACTTC. As protein: CASSLPTPSGRGYEQYF. The chain is built from TRBV28 and TRBJ2-7, with 10 bases aligning to TRBD2. The V segment lost 2 bases and the J segment 4 bases; nucleotides outside the gene matches: 11. Germline CDR1 reads MDHEN; CDR2 reads SYDVKM. The length of the CDR3 is 17 residues.

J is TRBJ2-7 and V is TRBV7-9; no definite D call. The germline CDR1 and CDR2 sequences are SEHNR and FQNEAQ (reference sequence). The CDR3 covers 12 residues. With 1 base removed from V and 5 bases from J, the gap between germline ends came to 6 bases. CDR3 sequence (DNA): TGTGCCAGCAGCTTAGTGGCAAACGAGCAGTACTTC. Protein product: CASSLVANEQYF.

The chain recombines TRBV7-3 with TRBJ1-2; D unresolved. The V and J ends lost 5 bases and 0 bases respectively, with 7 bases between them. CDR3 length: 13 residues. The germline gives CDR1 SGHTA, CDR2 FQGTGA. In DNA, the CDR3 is TGTGCCAGCAGCCCCGGGGCTAACTATGGCTACACCTTC. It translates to CASSPGANYGYTF.

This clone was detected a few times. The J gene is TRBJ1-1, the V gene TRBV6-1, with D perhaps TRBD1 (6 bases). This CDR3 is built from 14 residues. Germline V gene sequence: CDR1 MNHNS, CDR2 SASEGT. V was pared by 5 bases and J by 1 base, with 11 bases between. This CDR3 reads CASSTGYGNTEAFF. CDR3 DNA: TGTGCCAGCAGTACAGGGTACGGGAACACTGAAGCTTTCTTT.

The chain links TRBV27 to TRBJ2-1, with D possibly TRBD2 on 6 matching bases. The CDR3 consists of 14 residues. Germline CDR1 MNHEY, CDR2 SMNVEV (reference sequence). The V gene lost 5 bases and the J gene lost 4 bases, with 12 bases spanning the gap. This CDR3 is CASSPRDFYNEQFF. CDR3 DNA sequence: TGTGCCAGCAGTCCCCGGGACTTTTACAATGAGCAGTTCTTC.

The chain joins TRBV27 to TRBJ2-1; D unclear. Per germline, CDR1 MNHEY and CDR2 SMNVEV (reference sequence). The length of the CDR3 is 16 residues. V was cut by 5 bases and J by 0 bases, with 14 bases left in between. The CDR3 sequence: CASSLFWLLSYNEQFF. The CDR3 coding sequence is TGTGCCAGCAGTCTCTTTTGGTTACTCTCCTACAATGAGCAGTTCTTC.

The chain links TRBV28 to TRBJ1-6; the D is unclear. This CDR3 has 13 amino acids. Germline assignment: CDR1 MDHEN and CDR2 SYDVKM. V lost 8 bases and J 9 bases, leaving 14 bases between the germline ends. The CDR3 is CASSQNTGSPLHF. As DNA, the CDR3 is TGTGCCAGCTCCCAAAATACGGGTTCACCCCTCCACTTT.

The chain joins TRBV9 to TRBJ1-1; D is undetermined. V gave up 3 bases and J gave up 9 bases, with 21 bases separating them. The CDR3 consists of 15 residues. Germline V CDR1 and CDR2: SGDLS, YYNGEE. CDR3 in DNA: TGTGCCAGCAGCGCCGATTGGGCTCCTAAAGGTAAAGCTTTCTTT. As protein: CASSADWAPKGKAFF.

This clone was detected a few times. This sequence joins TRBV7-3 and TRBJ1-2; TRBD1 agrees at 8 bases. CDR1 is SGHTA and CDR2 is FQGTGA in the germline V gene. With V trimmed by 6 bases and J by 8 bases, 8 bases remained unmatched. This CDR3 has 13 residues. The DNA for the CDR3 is TGTGCCAGCAGTCAGGACAGGGAAGGAGGCTACACCTTC. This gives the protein CASSQDREGGYTF.

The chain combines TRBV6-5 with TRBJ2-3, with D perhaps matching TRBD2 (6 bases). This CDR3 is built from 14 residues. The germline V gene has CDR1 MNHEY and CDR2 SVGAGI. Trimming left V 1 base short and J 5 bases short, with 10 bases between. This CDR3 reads CASSYLLGGDTQYF. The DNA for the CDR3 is TGTGCCAGCAGTTACTTGCTGGGAGGAGATACGCAGTATTTT.

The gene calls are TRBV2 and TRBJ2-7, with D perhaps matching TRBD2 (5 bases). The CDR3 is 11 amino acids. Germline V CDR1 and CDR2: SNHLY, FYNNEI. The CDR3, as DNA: TGTGCCAGCAGTCCGGGGTTTCTCCAGCGGGTC. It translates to CASSPGFLQRV.

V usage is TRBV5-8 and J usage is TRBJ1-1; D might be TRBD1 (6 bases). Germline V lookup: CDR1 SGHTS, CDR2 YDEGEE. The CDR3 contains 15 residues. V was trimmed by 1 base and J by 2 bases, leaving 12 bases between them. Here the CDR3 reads CASSLTGSGNTEAFF. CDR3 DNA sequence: TGTGCCAGCAGCTTGACAGGGTCCGGTAACACTGAAGCTTTCTTT.

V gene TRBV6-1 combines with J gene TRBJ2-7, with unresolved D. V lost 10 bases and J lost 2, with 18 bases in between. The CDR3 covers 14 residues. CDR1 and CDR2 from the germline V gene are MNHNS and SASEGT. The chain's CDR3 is CATRFSRDTYEQYF. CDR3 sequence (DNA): TGTGCCACCAGATTCAGTAGAGACACCTACGAGCAGTACTTC.

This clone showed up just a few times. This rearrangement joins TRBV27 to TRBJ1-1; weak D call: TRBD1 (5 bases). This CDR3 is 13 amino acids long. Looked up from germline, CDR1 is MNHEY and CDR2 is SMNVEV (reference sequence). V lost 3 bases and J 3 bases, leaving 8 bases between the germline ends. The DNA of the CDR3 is TGTGCCAGCAGTTTTAGCAGGGACACTGAAGCTTTCTTT. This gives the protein CASSFSRDTEAFF.

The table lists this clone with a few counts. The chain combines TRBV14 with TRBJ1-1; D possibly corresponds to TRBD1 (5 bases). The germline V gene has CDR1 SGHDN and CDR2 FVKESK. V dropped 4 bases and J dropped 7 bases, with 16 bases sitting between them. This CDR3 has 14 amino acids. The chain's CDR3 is CASSRGHAYSEAFF. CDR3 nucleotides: TGTGCCAGCAGCCGCGGACACGCCTACAGTGAAGCTTTCTTT.

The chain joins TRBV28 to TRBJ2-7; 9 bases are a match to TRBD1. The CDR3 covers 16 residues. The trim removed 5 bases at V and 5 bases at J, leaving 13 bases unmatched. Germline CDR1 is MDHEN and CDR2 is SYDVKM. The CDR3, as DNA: TGTGCCAGCAGTCCCCCGCCGGGACAGGGTAAGAACGAGCAGTACTTC. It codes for CASSPPPGQGKNEQYF.

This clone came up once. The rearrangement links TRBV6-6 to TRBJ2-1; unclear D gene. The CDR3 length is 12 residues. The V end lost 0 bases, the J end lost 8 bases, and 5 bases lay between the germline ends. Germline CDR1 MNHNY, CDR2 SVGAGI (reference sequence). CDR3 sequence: CASSYSADEQFF. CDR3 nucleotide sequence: TGTGCCAGCAGTTACTCCGCGGATGAGCAGTTCTTC.

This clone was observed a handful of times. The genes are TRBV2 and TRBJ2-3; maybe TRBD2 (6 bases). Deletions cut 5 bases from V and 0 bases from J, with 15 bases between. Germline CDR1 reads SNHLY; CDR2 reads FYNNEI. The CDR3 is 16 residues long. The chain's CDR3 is CASSRGLTASTDTQYF. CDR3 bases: TGTGCCAGCAGTCGGGGGTTAACAGCTAGCACAGATACGCAGTATTTT.

In nucleotides, the CDR3 is TGTGCCAGCACCCTACCCCGAGGGGATACGCAGTATTTT. It translates to CASTLPRGDTQYF. This sequence joins TRBV28 and TRBJ2-3; perhaps TRBD2 as D (5 bases). The CDR3 length is 13 residues. The V end lost 7 bases, the J end lost 6 bases, and 14 bases lay between the germline ends. The germline V gene encodes CDR1 MDHEN and CDR2 SYDVKM.

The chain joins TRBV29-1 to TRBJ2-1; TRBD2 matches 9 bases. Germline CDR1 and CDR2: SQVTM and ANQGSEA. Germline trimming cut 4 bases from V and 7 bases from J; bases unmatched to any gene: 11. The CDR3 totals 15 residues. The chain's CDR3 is CSVASRLAGTNEQFF. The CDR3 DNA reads TGCAGCGTTGCTTCTCGTCTAGCGGGGACGAATGAGCAGTTCTTC.

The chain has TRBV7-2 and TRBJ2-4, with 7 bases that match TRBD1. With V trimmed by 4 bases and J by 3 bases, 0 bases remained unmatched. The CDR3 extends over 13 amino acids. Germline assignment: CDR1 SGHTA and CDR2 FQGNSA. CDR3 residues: CASSWDSKNIQYF. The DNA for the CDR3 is TGTGCCAGCAGCTGGGACAGCAAAAACATTCAGTACTTC.

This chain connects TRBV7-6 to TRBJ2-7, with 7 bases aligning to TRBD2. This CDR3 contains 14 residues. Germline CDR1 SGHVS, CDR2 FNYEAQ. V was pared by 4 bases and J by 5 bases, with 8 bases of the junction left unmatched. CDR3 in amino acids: CASSSIAGTDEQYF. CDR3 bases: TGTGCCAGCAGCTCGATAGCGGGCACGGACGAGCAGTACTTC.

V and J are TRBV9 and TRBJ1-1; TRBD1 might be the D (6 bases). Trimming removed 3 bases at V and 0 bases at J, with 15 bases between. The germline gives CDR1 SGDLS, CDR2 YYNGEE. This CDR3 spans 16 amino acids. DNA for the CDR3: TGTGCCAGCAGCGCTCCTCCTGGACAGCTGAACACTGAAGCTTTCTTT. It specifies CASSAPPGQLNTEAFF.

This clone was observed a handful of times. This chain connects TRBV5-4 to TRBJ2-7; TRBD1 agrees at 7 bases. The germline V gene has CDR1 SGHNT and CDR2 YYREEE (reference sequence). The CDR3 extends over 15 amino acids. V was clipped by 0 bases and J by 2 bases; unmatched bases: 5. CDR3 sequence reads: CASSLVAQGAYEQYF. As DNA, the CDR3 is TGTGCCAGCAGCTTGGTTGCGCAGGGGGCCTACGAGCAGTACTTC.

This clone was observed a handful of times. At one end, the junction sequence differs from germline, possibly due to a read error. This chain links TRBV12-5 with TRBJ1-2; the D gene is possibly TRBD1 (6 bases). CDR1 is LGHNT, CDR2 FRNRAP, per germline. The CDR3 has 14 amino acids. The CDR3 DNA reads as TGTGCTAGTGGCCCGGGAGGCGAGACAGGTCCAGCGATCTTC. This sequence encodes CASGPGGETGPAIF.

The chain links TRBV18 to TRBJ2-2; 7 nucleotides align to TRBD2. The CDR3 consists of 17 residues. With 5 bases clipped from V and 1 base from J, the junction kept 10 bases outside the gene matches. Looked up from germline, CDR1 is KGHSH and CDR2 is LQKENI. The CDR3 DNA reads TGTGCCAGCTCAAACCGGGCGGTAGCGGGGAACACCGGGGAGCTGTTTTTT. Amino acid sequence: CASSNRAVAGNTGELFF.